Listed here are 14 T cell receptor beta chains from one sample, sequenced in a study of blood T cell repertoires in COVID-19. Sequencing was performed with immunoSEQ multiplex PCR; in TCRdb, only in-frame clones are kept and a portion is missing. The data contain 470,000 or so clones, 80% to 90% of them seen just once; the ten biggest clones take up about 3.2%. The sequenced sample consisted of peripheral blood. The receptors originated from a human donor in a cohort sampled during active COVID-19.

This chain links TRBV10-3 with TRBJ2-7; TRBD1 aligns across 8 bases. Germline loops: CDR1 ENHRY, CDR2 SYGVKD. V lost 5 bases, J lost 4 bases, and 10 bases stayed unmatched. The CDR3 is 15 residues long. The CDR3 sequence: CAISLATGGGYEQYF. CDR3 nucleotide sequence: TGTGCCATCAGTCTCGCTACAGGGGGAGGATACGAGCAGTACTTC.

The DNA for the CDR3 is TGTGCCAGCAGCCAAGATGGTTCAACTAGCGGAGGACCCTACGAGCAGTACTTC. It translates to CASSQDGSTSGGPYEQYF. The rearrangement joins TRBV4-2 to TRBJ2-7; 8 bases match TRBD2. The CDR3 sequence is 18 residues long. Germline V gene data show CDR1 as LGHNA and CDR2 as YNFKEQ. V shed 0 bases, J shed 2 bases, and the junction held 12 bases outside the gene matches.

The chain recombines TRBV28 with TRBJ1-2, with 8 bases aligning to TRBD1. Germline V CDR1 and CDR2: MDHEN, SYDVKM. This CDR3 comprises 17 residues. Trimming removed 3 bases from V and 4 bases from J; junction bases left unmatched: 13. The CDR3 reads CASSFSLSGGYGYGYTF. The CDR3 region has the DNA TGTGCCAGCAGTTTTAGCCTATCAGGGGGCTATGGCTATGGCTACACCTTC.

A single count supports this clone. The rearrangement uses TRBV6-2 or TRBV6-3 and TRBJ2-7, with 8 bases matching TRBD1. This CDR3 is 16 amino acids long. V lost 6 bases, J lost 4 bases, and 14 bases stayed unmatched. The germline V gene encodes CDR1 MNHEY and CDR2 SVGEGT. In DNA form, the CDR3 reads TGTGCCAGCAGCCCTATCGGGGGACAGGAGACTTACGAGCAGTACTTC. Translating it yields CASSPIGGQETYEQYF.

This clone was counted between two and nine times. The V and J genes are TRBV19 and TRBJ2-1; 11 bases fit TRBD2. Germline CDR1 LNHDA, CDR2 SQIVND (reference sequence). V trimming: 4 bases; J trimming: 6 bases; junction bases outside the gene matches: 5. The CDR3 consists of 15 residues. The DNA for the CDR3 is TGTGCCAGTAGTAGGGGACTAGCGGACTTCAATGAGCAGTTCTTC. It codes for CASSRGLADFNEQFF.

Turning to this clone: In the same sample, other DNA sequences code for this CDR3. This rearrangement joins TRBV30 to TRBJ1-4; 8 bases map to TRBD1. From germline, CDR1 is GTSNPN and CDR2 SVGIG (reference sequence). The CDR3 sequence is 13 residues long. V shed 5 bases, J shed 3 bases, and the junction held 2 bases outside the gene matches. CDR3 sequence reads: CAWSQGANEKLFF. DNA for the CDR3: TGTGCCTGGTCACAGGGGGCTAATGAAAAACTGTTTTTT.

The chain uses TRBV2 and TRBJ2-5; 7 nucleotides match TRBD2. Germline-derived CDR1 and CDR2 are SNHLY and FYNNEI. V trimming: 6 bases; J trimming: 1 base; junction bases outside the gene matches: 8. This CDR3 region has 15 residues. The CDR3 loop is CASRARASGQETQYF. The CDR3, as DNA: TGTGCCAGCAGGGCCCGGGCTAGCGGCCAAGAGACCCAGTACTTC.

This sequence joins TRBV28 and TRBJ2-7; 11 bases are a match to TRBD2. The J segment lost 7 bases and the V segment lost 3 bases, leaving 11 bases of the junction unmatched. Germline loops: CDR1 MDHEN, CDR2 SYDVKM. The CDR3 length is 16 residues. The CDR3, as DNA: TGTGCCAGCAGTTTTTTACCACTAGCGGGAGAATCAGAGCAGTACTTC. Translating gives CASSFLPLAGESEQYF.

This rearrangement joins TRBV19 to TRBJ1-4; 8 bases map to TRBD1. This CDR3 spans 14 amino acids. Germline values: CDR1 LNHDA, CDR2 SQIVND (reference sequence). V lost 6 bases to trimming and J lost 6 bases; unmatched junction nucleotides: 6. The CDR3 loop reads CASRETGEYEKLFF. The CDR3 DNA reads TGTGCCAGTAGGGAGACAGGGGAGTATGAAAAACTGTTTTTT.

The V and J genes are TRBV7-9 and TRBJ1-2, with D maybe TRBD1 (5 bases). There are 15 residues in the CDR3. Germline CDR1 reads SEHNR; CDR2 reads FQNEAQ (reference sequence). With 5 bases removed from V and 3 bases from J, the gap between germline ends came to 16 bases. The CDR3 protein is CASSPSPGRDYGYTF. The CDR3 nucleotides are TGTGCCAGCAGCCCCAGCCCAGGGAGGGACTATGGCTACACCTTC.

V is TRBV19 and J is TRBJ1-4; 12 nucleotides align to TRBD1. V lost 4 bases to trimming and J lost 4 bases; unmatched junction nucleotides: 1. The CDR3 spans 15 residues. From germline, CDR1 is LNHDA and CDR2 SQIVND (reference sequence). The CDR3 bases are TGTGCCAGTAGTAGGGACAGGGGGCTTAATGAAAAACTGTTTTTT. Its protein is CASSRDRGLNEKLFF. The full variable domain, with the rest looked up from reference TRBV19 and TRBJ1-4, is DGGITQSPKYLFRKEGQNVTLSCEQNLNHDAMYWYRQDPGQGLRLIYYSQIVNDFQKGDIAEGYSVSREKKESFPLTVTSAQKNPTAFYLCASSRDRGLNEKLFFGSGTQLSVL.

V usage is TRBV3-1 (or the pseudogene TRBV3-2) and J usage is TRBJ2-3, with 11 bases that match TRBD2. Per germline, CDR1 LGHDT and CDR2 YNNKEL (reference sequence). V dropped 3 bases and J dropped 0; count of bases not matched to a gene: 2. The length of the CDR3 is 16 residues. CDR3 sequence (DNA): TGTGCCAGCAGCCAGACTAGCGGGGTGAGCACAGATACGCAGTATTTT. Translated, it gives CASSQTSGVSTDTQYF.

The rearrangement links TRBV30 to TRBJ2-1; 12 nucleotides match TRBD1. With V trimmed by 3 bases and J by 12 bases, 9 bases remained unmatched. The CDR3 is made up of 14 amino acids. CDR1 GTSNPN and CDR2 SVGIG come from the germline V gene (reference sequence). CDR3 nucleotide sequence: TGTGCCTGGAGCCGGGACAGGGGGCAGAAGGGGCAGTTCTTC. It yields the protein CAWSRDRGQKGQFF.

CDR3 in DNA: TGTGCCAGCAGCTCCAGACTAGCGGGAGCAGAGACCCAGTACTTC. Its translation is CASSSRLAGAETQYF. The genes are TRBV9 and TRBJ2-5, with 12 bases identical to TRBD2. The trim removed 4 bases at V and 4 bases at J, leaving 5 bases unmatched. CDR1 and CDR2 from the germline V gene are SGDLS and YYNGEE. CDR3 size: 15 residues.